This T cell receptor beta chain was recorded in a study of blood T cell repertoires in COVID-19. Background on the study: Sites in the United States, Italy and Spain provided acute and convalescent COVID-19 samples.

Source study methods: Nucleated cell number was recorded as an estimate derived from reference gene primer amplification. Sequencing was performed with immunoSEQ multiplex PCR; in TCRdb, only in-frame clones are kept and a portion is missing. V, J and clone size were drawn from that table, and D and trimming were deduced from the DNA. The sample holds more than 300,000 clones, 90% to 95% seen once. V lost 1 base, J lost 1 base, and 6 bases stayed unmatched. The CDR3 is 16 amino acids. CDR1 and CDR2 (germline): SGHTA, FQGNSA. Sequenced input: PBMCs or T cells enriched from blood (not recorded which). The rearrangement links TRBV7-2 to TRBJ2-5; 7 bases are shared with TRBD2. This sequence was found in a woman in her thirties or forties who had been exposed to COVID-19. In DNA, the CDR3 is TGTGCCAGCAGCTTAGTAGGGACTACTCTCCAAGAGACCCAGTACTTC. Translated: CASSLVGTTLQETQYF.